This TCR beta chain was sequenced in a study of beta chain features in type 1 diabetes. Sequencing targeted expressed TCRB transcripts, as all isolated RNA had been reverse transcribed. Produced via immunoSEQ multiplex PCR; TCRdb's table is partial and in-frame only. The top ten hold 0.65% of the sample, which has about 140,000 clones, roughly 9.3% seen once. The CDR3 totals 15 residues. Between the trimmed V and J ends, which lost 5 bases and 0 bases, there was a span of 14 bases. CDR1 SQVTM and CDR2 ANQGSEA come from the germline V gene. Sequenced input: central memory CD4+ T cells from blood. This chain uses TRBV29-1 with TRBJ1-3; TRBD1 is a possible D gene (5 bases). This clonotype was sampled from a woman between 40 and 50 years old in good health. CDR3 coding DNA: TGCAGCGTTATCGAACAGGAAAGCTCTGGAAACACCATATATTTT. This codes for CSVIEQESSGNTIYF.